This TCR beta chain was documented in a study of T cell responses to AZD1222 COVID-19 vaccine. General study findings and limits: Regions 160-218 and 743-854 held dominance among vaccine-associated CD4 TCRs, which spanned spike. The study found Spike-specific TCR breadth and depth rose after two AZD1222 doses. The donor group comprised mostly white British people and more females; the analysis possibly underestimated clonal diversity.

The germline V and J ends were trimmed by 3 bases and 0 bases, with 13 bases remaining between them. This CDR3 is built from 16 residues. In germline, CDR1 is SGHDT, CDR2 YYEEEE. Generated by immunoSEQ multiplex PCR, the TCRdb table keeps only in-frame clones and is missing some. This sample carries roughly 100,000 clones, 75% to 90% of them seen once, and the ten largest clones take about 40%. On this clone itself: Its target is unknown.

Second-dose schedules of about 4 or about 12 weeks were combined. The rearrangement joins TRBV5-6 to TRBJ2-1; D tentatively reads TRBD1 or TRBD2 (5 bases each). This clonotype originated in an adult who received the AZD1222 COVID-19 vaccine. This sample comprised peripheral blood, obtained 28 days after the second AZD1222 dose. The CDR3 DNA reads as TGTGCCAGCAGCTCTGGGACGGCAAGCTCCTACAATGAGCAGTTCTTC. This gives the protein CASSSGTASSYNEQFF.